The next 27 T cell receptor beta chains were all read from a single sample in a study of CD8 T cells in Susac syndrome. An amount of RNA that ranged from about 0.45 to 1 ug was reverse transcribed with random hexamers. MiXCR, run by TCRdb on the immunoSEQ multiplex PCR reads, gives a single entry per CDR3 protein. The repertoire holds 150,000 to 200,000 distinct CDR3 sequences, with about 96% as singletons. Sequenced: CD4+ T cells from PBMCs. These receptor sequences come from a human donor with multiple sclerosis.

The chain has TRBV7-9 and TRBJ2-7; the match to TRBD2 covers 10 bases. This CDR3 spans 13 amino acids. CDR1 and CDR2 (germline): SEHNR, FQNEAQ (reference sequence). J was trimmed by 7 bases and V by 1 base; bases with no gene match: 1. In DNA, the CDR3 is TGTGCCAGCAGCTTAGAGACTAGCGGGGAGCAGTACTTC. This translates into CASSLETSGEQYF. Combining the CDR3 with reference TRBV7-9 and TRBJ2-7 gives the whole variable domain DTGVSQNPRHKITKRGQNVTFRCDPISEHNRLYWYRQTLGQGPEFLTYFQNEAQLEKSRLLSDRFSAERPKGSFSTLEIQRTEQGDSAMYLCASSLETSGEQYFGPGTRLTVT.

The rearrangement joins TRBV15 to TRBJ2-3; D is unclear. The V and J ends lost 3 bases and 0 bases respectively, with 13 bases between them. CDR3 length: 16 residues. Germline V CDR1 and CDR2: LNHNV, YYDKDF (reference sequence). The CDR3 protein is CATSRGGLASTDTQYF. DNA for the CDR3: TGTGCCACCAGCAGGGGTGGGCTGGCCAGCACAGATACGCAGTATTTT. The entire variable domain, with the rest obtained from reference TRBV15 and TRBJ2-3, is as follows: DAMVIQNPRYQVTQFGKPVTLSCSQTLNHNVMYWYQQKSSQAPKLLFHYYDKDFNNEADTPDNFQSRRPNTSFCFLDIRSPGLGDTAMYLCATSRGGLASTDTQYFGPGTRLTVL.

The chain employs TRBV30 and TRBJ2-1; 10 bases map to TRBD2. Germline CDR1 reads GTSNPN; CDR2 reads SVGIG (reference sequence). The CDR3 runs to 13 residues. J was trimmed by 14 bases and V by 0 bases; bases with no gene match: 7. CDR3 sequence reads: CAWSVESGRAEFF. The CDR3 DNA follows: TGTGCCTGGAGTGTCGAAAGCGGGAGGGCCGAGTTCTTC.

A word on this clonotype: Relative to the germline gene, one junction end is altered; a read error may explain this. This sequence joins TRBV15 and TRBJ1-2; TRBD1 agrees at 7 bases. The germline CDR1 and CDR2 sequences are LNHNV and YYDKDF (reference sequence). CDR3 size: 14 residues. CDR3 in amino acids: CATTRDRANYGYTF. In nucleotides, the CDR3 is TGTGCCACCACCAGAGACAGGGCTAACTATGGCTACACCTTC.

This sequence joins TRBV29-1 and TRBJ2-7, with TRBD1 matching 8 bases. Germline assignment: CDR1 SQVTM and CDR2 ANQGSEA. This CDR3 is 15 amino acids long. The ends lost 3 bases at V and 2 bases at J; junction bases unmatched: 9. The CDR3 DNA follows: TGCAGCGTTGACCTTCTTGGACAGGGCGCCTACGAGCAGTACTTC. Protein sequence: CSVDLLGQGAYEQYF.

J is TRBJ1-1 and V is TRBV7-9, with D possibly TRBD1 on 6 matching bases. Germline V gene data show CDR1 as SEHNR and CDR2 as FQNEAQ (reference sequence). The CDR3 spans 16 residues. V lost 2 bases, J lost 1 base, and 14 bases lay in between. CDR3 protein: CASSLLFQGQNTEAFF. CDR3 DNA: TGTGCCAGCAGCTTACTCTTCCAGGGGCAGAACACTGAAGCTTTCTTT. Full variable domain (missing parts from reference TRBV7-9 and TRBJ1-1): DTGVSQNPRHKITKRGQNVTFRCDPISEHNRLYWYRQTLGQGPEFLTYFQNEAQLEKSRLLSDRFSAERPKGSFSTLEIQRTEQGDSAMYLCASSLLFQGQNTEAFFGQGTRLTVV.

The V and J genes are TRBV29-1 and TRBJ2-3; D is unresolved. The CDR3 length is 14 residues. V shed 4 bases and J shed 2 bases, with 13 bases lying between them. Germline V gene lookup returns CDR1 SQVTM and CDR2 ANQGSEA. As DNA, the CDR3 is TGCAGCGTTGGAATTTTGACCTACACAGATACGCAGTATTTT. Translation: CSVGILTYTDTQYF.

The chain's CDR3 is CASSSPPGRETQYF. CDR3 DNA: TGTGCCAGCAGCTCTCCACCGGGGCGAGAGACCCAGTACTTC. The chain employs TRBV11-1 and TRBJ2-5; D is perhaps TRBD1 or TRBD2 (5 bases each). The V end was cut by 4 bases, the J end by 4 bases, with 13 bases between. CDR1 and CDR2 (germline): SGHAT, FQDESV (reference sequence). The CDR3 is 14 amino acids. The full variable domain, with the rest looked up from reference TRBV11-1 and TRBJ2-5, is EAEVAQSPRYKITEKSQAVAFWCDPISGHATLYWYRQILGQGPELLVQFQDESVVDDSQLPKDRFSAERLKGVDSTLKIQPAELGDSAMYLCASSSPPGRETQYFGPGTRLLVL.

The CDR3 here is CASSSGGWGNTEAFF. DNA of the CDR3: TGTGCCAGCAGCTCCGGGGGATGGGGAAACACTGAAGCTTTCTTT. The chain combines TRBV7-3 with TRBJ1-1, with D maybe TRBD1 (5 bases). Germline V gene sequence: CDR1 SGHTA, CDR2 FQGTGA. The CDR3 contains 15 residues. V lost 4 bases to trimming and J lost 2 bases, with 14 bases between them. Variable domain in full (rest from reference TRBV7-3 and TRBJ1-1): GAGVSQTPSNKVTEKGKYVELRCDPISGHTALYWYRQSLGQGPEFLIYFQGTGAADDSGLPNDRFFAVRPEGSVSTLKIQRTERGDSAVYLCASSSGGWGNTEAFFGQGTRLTVV.

In its sample, this clonotype was seen many times. A junction boundary mismatches the germline segment, possibly from a read error. V gene TRBV3-1 combines with J gene TRBJ1-1; D possibly corresponds to TRBD1 (5 bases). CDR3 length: 13 amino acids. CDR1 is LGHDT and CDR2 is YNNKEL in the germline V gene (reference sequence). CDR3 nucleotides: TGTGCTAGCAGCTTGGGACGGAACACTGAAGCTTTCTTT. Translating gives CASSLGRNTEAFF.

The J gene is TRBJ2-2, the V gene TRBV7-9; D not resolved. This CDR3 is 14 amino acids long. The germline gives CDR1 SEHNR, CDR2 FQNEAQ (reference sequence). The germline V and J ends were trimmed by 1 base and 3 bases, with 6 bases remaining between them. The CDR3 loop is CASSLGADTGELFF. The CDR3 nucleotides are TGTGCCAGCAGCTTAGGTGCCGACACCGGGGAGCTGTTTTTT.

This sequence joins TRBV7-7 and TRBJ2-5, with D possibly TRBD2 on 5 matching bases. Germline V lookup: CDR1 SSHAT, CDR2 FNYEAQ (reference sequence). The CDR3 covers 14 residues. Trimming took 5 bases from V and 5 from J, leaving 15 bases between them. CDR3 region: CASSLRGDGETQYF. The CDR3 DNA reads as TGTGCCAGCAGCCTCCGGGGTGACGGGGAGACCCAGTACTTC.

This CDR3 is CASRPQGFYGYTF. The DNA for the CDR3 is TGTGCCAGCCGACCACAGGGATTCTATGGCTACACCTTC. The rearrangement links TRBV5-4 to TRBJ1-2; perhaps TRBD1 as D (6 bases). The CDR3 is 13 residues long. The V end lost 7 bases, the J end lost 4 bases, and 14 bases lay between the germline ends. CDR1 is SGHNT and CDR2 is YYREEE in the germline V gene (reference sequence).

J is TRBJ2-1 and V is TRBV4-2; D gene ambiguous. CDR1 LGHNA and CDR2 YNFKEQ come from the germline V gene. There are 13 residues in the CDR3. Trimming removed 1 base at V and 6 bases at J, with 7 bases between. The CDR3 DNA reads as TGTGCCAGCAGCCAAGGAGAGGCCAATGAGCAGTTCTTC. It codes for CASSQGEANEQFF.

CDR3: CAWGRNQPQHF. CDR3 sequence (DNA): TGTGCCTGGGGTAGAAATCAGCCCCAGCATTTT. The chain couples TRBV30 to TRBJ1-5, with no clear D. The CDR3 runs 11 residues. Trimming removed 5 bases at V and 4 bases at J, with 6 bases between. The germline gives CDR1 GTSNPN, CDR2 SVGIG (reference sequence).

The V call is TRBV10-3, the J call TRBJ2-6; 7 nucleotides align to TRBD1. Unmatched junction bases numbered 9, after V lost 4 bases and J lost 3 bases. The CDR3 is 17 amino acids. Germline V lookup: CDR1 ENHRY, CDR2 SYGVKD. In DNA, the CDR3 is TGTGCCATCAGTGTACAGACAGGGAGAAATGGGGCCAACGTCCTGACTTTC. Translating gives CAISVQTGRNGANVLTF.

This sequence joins TRBV4-2 and TRBJ2-7; TRBD2 matches 10 bases. V dropped 0 bases and J dropped 3; count of bases not matched to a gene: 8. There are 17 residues in the CDR3. The V gene's germline CDR1 is LGHNA and CDR2 YNFKEQ. CDR3: CASSQDLTTSGLYEQYF. The CDR3 nucleotides are TGTGCCAGCAGCCAAGATCTGACGACTAGCGGGCTCTACGAGCAGTACTTC.

This rearrangement joins TRBV30 to TRBJ1-1, with 8 nucleotides matching TRBD1. J lost 11 bases, V lost 0 bases, and 11 bases had no gene match. CDR1 and CDR2 from the germline V gene are GTSNPN and SVGIG (reference sequence). The CDR3 sequence is 14 residues long. The CDR3 nucleotides are TGTGCCTGGAGTGTAGGACAGGGAAGAATTGAGGCTTTCTTT. Its protein product is CAWSVGQGRIEAFF. Filled out from reference TRBV30 and TRBJ1-1, the complete variable domain reads SQTIHQWPATLVQPVGSPLSLECTVEGTSNPNLYWYRQAAGRGLQLLFYSVGIGQISSEVPQNLSASRPQDRQFILSSKKLLLSDSGFYLCAWSVGQGRIEAFFGQGTRLTVV.

This chain joins TRBV11-2 and TRBJ2-5, with D possibly matching TRBD1 (5 bases). This CDR3 is 12 amino acids long. The germline gives CDR1 SGHAT, CDR2 FQNNGV. Trimming took off 2 bases at V and 7 bases at J, with 8 bases between the two ends. The DNA for the CDR3 is TGTGCCAGCAGCTTATTGGGGCGGACCCAGTACTTC. This sequence encodes CASSLLGRTQYF.

V gene TRBV5-4 combines with J gene TRBJ2-7; the match to TRBD1 covers 9 bases. Germline V CDR1 and CDR2: SGHNT, YYREEE (reference sequence). The CDR3 contains 13 residues. The V gene end was trimmed by 4 bases and the J gene end by 5 bases; junction bases not matched to a gene: 4. This chain's CDR3 is CASSGGQGHEQYF. The CDR3 coding sequence is TGTGCCAGCAGCGGGGGACAGGGACACGAGCAGTACTTC.

The chain couples TRBV30 to TRBJ1-1; a weak D match, TRBD1 (5 bases). The V end was cut by 4 bases, the J end by 1 base, with 10 bases between. Germline lookup yields CDR1 GTSNPN and CDR2 SVGIG (reference sequence). The CDR3 runs to 13 residues. The CDR3: CAWTGLENTEAFF. CDR3 DNA sequence: TGTGCCTGGACAGGGCTGGAGAACACTGAAGCTTTCTTT.

This chain uses TRBV29-1 with TRBJ2-2; 8 bases match TRBD1. There are 14 residues in the CDR3. Germline values: CDR1 SQVTM, CDR2 ANQGSEA. The trim removed 4 bases at V and 1 base at J, leaving 2 bases unmatched. The CDR3 here is CSVVGQVNTGELFF. CDR3 in DNA: TGCAGCGTTGTGGGACAGGTGAACACCGGGGAGCTGTTTTTT.

The rearrangement links TRBV18 to TRBJ2-3, with D possibly being TRBD1 or TRBD2 (5 bases each). Trimming pared 1 base from V and 4 bases from J, leaving 12 bases between. Germline V gene sequence: CDR1 KGHSH, CDR2 LQKENI. The length of the CDR3 is 15 residues. In DNA form, the CDR3 reads TGTGCCAGCTCACCACGGCAAGGGACCTCAGATACGCAGTATTTT. Residues: CASSPRQGTSDTQYF. Together with reference TRBV18 and TRBJ2-3, the CDR3 gives the full variable domain: NAGVMQNPRHLVRRRGQEARLRCSPMKGHSHVYWYRQLPEEGLKFMVYLQKENIIDESGMPKERFSAEFPKEGPSILRIQQVVRGDSAAYFCASSPRQGTSDTQYFGPGTRLTVL.

This chain uses TRBV20-1 with TRBJ2-7, with 12 bases fitting TRBD2. Germline-derived CDR1 and CDR2 are DFQATT and SNEGSKA (reference sequence). The CDR3 consists of 13 residues. V trimming: 5 bases; J trimming: 6 bases; junction bases outside the gene matches: 5. The CDR3 DNA sequence: TGCAGTGCTCGACTAGCGGGAGTCCCCGAGCAGTACTTC. It encodes CSARLAGVPEQYF.

CDR3 region: CASSLTVLNTEAFF. In nucleotides, the CDR3 is TGTGCCAGCAGCTTGACAGTTCTGAACACTGAAGCTTTCTTT. The chain links TRBV2 to TRBJ1-1, with a tentative D call TRBD1 (5 bases). CDR3 length: 14 amino acids. Trimming stripped 6 bases from V and 0 bases from J, with 11 bases between. Germline V gene lookup returns CDR1 SNHLY and CDR2 FYNNEI.

The gene calls are TRBV7-8 and TRBJ2-7; TRBD1 matches 8 bases. The trim removed 5 bases at V and 4 bases at J, leaving 7 bases unmatched. The CDR3 sequence is 14 residues long. CDR1 SGHVS and CDR2 FQNEAQ come from the germline V gene. The CDR3 nucleotides read TGTGCCAGCAGCCGTACAGGGGGGAGTTACGAGCAGTACTTC. Its protein is CASSRTGGSYEQYF.

The rearrangement links TRBV6-4 to TRBJ2-1, with TRBD2 identical over 11 bases. CDR3 length: 16 amino acids. The trim removed 3 bases at V and 10 bases at J, leaving 11 bases unmatched. Germline V gene lookup returns CDR1 MRHNA and CDR2 SNTAGT. The CDR3, as DNA: TGTGCCAGCAGTGAGATAGGACTAGCGGGTTTGAACGAGCAGTTCTTC. Protein: CASSEIGLAGLNEQFF.